One and the same sample provided the 19 T cell receptor beta chains below, sequenced in a study of blood T cell repertoires in COVID-19. The assay was immunoSEQ multiplex PCR, and TCRdb's table has in-frame clones only and misses some. The data hold about 520,000 clones, with 80% to 90% observed a single time. Sequenced: peripheral blood. Source of these receptors: a human donor in a cohort sampled during active COVID-19.

This sequence joins TRBV28 and TRBJ1-1, with D unresolved. This CDR3 has 14 residues. The V gene lost 6 bases and the J gene lost 5 bases, with 16 bases spanning the gap. In germline, CDR1 is MDHEN, CDR2 SYDVKM. The DNA of the CDR3 is TGTGCCAGCAGCTATAGCGGGGTATATACTGAAGCTTTCTTT. Protein: CASSYSGVYTEAFF.

V usage is TRBV5-8 and J usage is TRBJ1-5; the match to TRBD1 covers 11 bases. This CDR3 contains 18 residues. Unmatched junction bases numbered 9, after V lost 2 bases and J lost 2 bases. Germline V lookup: CDR1 SGHTS, CDR2 YDEGEE. As DNA, the CDR3 is TGTGCCAGCAGCTTAGCTACCGGGACAGGGGGGGGCAATCAGCCCCAGCATTTT. This sequence encodes CASSLATGTGGGNQPQHF.

This clone was found once. V and J are TRBV18 and TRBJ2-1, with D maybe TRBD2 (6 bases). CDR3 length equals 13 residues. Trimming cost V 3 bases and J 5 bases, with 8 bases left between them. From germline, CDR1 is KGHSH and CDR2 LQKENI. The CDR3 bases are TGTGCCAGCTCACCGGGACTCAACAATGAGCAGTTCTTC. It yields the protein CASSPGLNNEQFF.

The genes are TRBV25-1 and TRBJ2-5; D might be TRBD2 (5 bases). V was pared by 1 base and J by 5 bases, with 11 bases between. There are 14 residues in the CDR3. Looked up from germline, CDR1 is MGHDK and CDR2 is SYGVNS. CDR3 bases: TGTGCCAGCAGTGAATCTCCCCAGCGGGAGACCCAGTACTTC. Translating it yields CASSESPQRETQYF.

The V gene is TRBV6-5, the J gene TRBJ2-1; 10 bases line up with TRBD1. Losses at the gene ends were 6 bases for V and 8 bases for J; bases not matched to a gene: 10. The V gene's germline CDR1 is MNHEY and CDR2 SVGAGI. This CDR3 has 15 residues. The CDR3 is CASRRAGTGDDEQFF. DNA for the CDR3: TGTGCCAGCAGACGCGCCGGGACAGGGGACGATGAGCAGTTCTTC.

This clone was observed a single time. The chain employs TRBV15 and TRBJ1-1, with D unresolved. With 4 bases removed from V and 1 base from J, the gap between germline ends came to 13 bases. The CDR3 spans 15 residues. Per germline, CDR1 LNHNV and CDR2 YYDKDF (reference sequence). The CDR3, as DNA: TGTGCCACCAGCACTCGACAAGGTGAGAACACTGAAGCTTTCTTT. Residues: CATSTRQGENTEAFF.

The chain links TRBV6-4 to TRBJ1-2; D possibly corresponds to TRBD1 (6 bases). Germline CDR1 reads MRHNA; CDR2 reads SNTAGT. The CDR3 extends over 14 amino acids. Trimming removed 7 bases at V and 4 bases at J, with 16 bases between. CDR3 region: CASKPSGDGYGYTF. As DNA, the CDR3 is TGTGCCAGCAAACCCTCAGGGGATGGCTATGGCTACACCTTC.

The DNA of the CDR3 is TGTGCCAGCAGCTCAAGTGGAGGGGAAGCTTTCTTT. Its protein product is CASSSSGGEAFF. This rearrangement joins TRBV7-3 to TRBJ1-1; D call uncertain. CDR1 is SGHTA, CDR2 FQGTGA, per germline. The CDR3 loop spans 12 amino acids. V dropped 4 bases and J dropped 8 bases, with 11 bases sitting between them.

V gene TRBV15 combines with J gene TRBJ2-7; D perhaps matches TRBD2 (6 bases). The CDR3 has 15 amino acids. Between the trimmed V and J ends, which lost 3 bases and 3 bases, there was a span of 15 bases. Germline V CDR1 and CDR2: LNHNV, YYDKDF (reference sequence). CDR3 in amino acids: CATSRGRGVGYEQYF. In DNA, the CDR3 is TGTGCCACCAGCAGGGGCCGCGGGGTGGGCTACGAGCAGTACTTC.

This sequence joins TRBV18 and TRBJ1-3; the match to TRBD1 covers 8 bases. Per the germline V gene, CDR1 is KGHSH and CDR2 is LQKENI. The CDR3 sequence is 16 residues long. V dropped 6 bases and J dropped 3; count of bases not matched to a gene: 10. In DNA form, the CDR3 reads TGTGCCAGCTCCCAACAGGGGGACAACCTTGGAAACACCATATATTTT. As protein: CASSQQGDNLGNTIYF. Drawing the rest from reference TRBV18 and TRBJ1-3, the complete variable domain is NAGVMQNPRHLVRRRGQEARLRCSPMKGHSHVYWYRQLPEEGLKFMVYLQKENIIDESGMPKERFSAEFPKEGPSILRIQQVVRGDSAAYFCASSQQGDNLGNTIYFGEGSWLTVV.

This chain joins TRBV4-1 and TRBJ2-7; D is undetermined. Per germline, CDR1 MGHRA and CDR2 YSYEKL. V lost 0 bases and J lost 9, with 15 bases in between. This CDR3 contains 14 residues. The CDR3 loop reads CASSQDLGKQGQYF. CDR3 bases: TGCGCCAGCAGCCAAGATTTGGGCAAGCAAGGGCAGTACTTC.

The J gene is TRBJ2-5, the V gene TRBV4-1; 9 bases are a match to TRBD2. CDR1 is MGHRA and CDR2 is YSYEKL in the germline V gene. V shed 0 bases, J shed 1 base, and the junction held 12 bases outside the gene matches. This CDR3 comprises 19 residues. CDR3 DNA sequence: TGCGCCAGCAGCCAAGAAAAAGGAGAAGCGGGAGGCCGCCAAGAGACCCAGTACTTC. This sequence encodes CASSQEKGEAGGRQETQYF.

The chain is built from TRBV7-6 and TRBJ2-1; D perhaps matches TRBD2 (5 bases). The CDR3 extends over 15 amino acids. The V end was cut by 4 bases, the J end by 8 bases, with 18 bases between. Germline assignment: CDR1 SGHVS and CDR2 FNYEAQ. For the CDR3, the DNA is TGTGCCAGCAGCTCGTCTTTTGGAGCGGTACATGAGCAGTTCTTC. Its translation: CASSSSFGAVHEQFF.

The chain carries TRBV6-5 and TRBJ1-1; weak D call: TRBD1 (6 bases). The CDR3 runs to 14 residues. The germline CDR1 and CDR2 sequences are MNHEY and SVGAGI. The V end was cut by 6 bases, the J end by 4 bases, with 15 bases between. CDR3 protein: CASRLGATITEAFF. Here the CDR3 DNA reads TGTGCCAGCAGGCTGGGGGCAACGATCACTGAAGCTTTCTTT.

This clone was recorded a few times. The V call is TRBV5-1, the J call TRBJ2-7; D ambiguous. Germline loops: CDR1 SGHRS, CDR2 YFSETQ. The CDR3 consists of 16 residues. The germline V and J ends were trimmed by 4 bases and 3 bases, with 20 bases remaining between them. Here the CDR3 reads CASSTSLRGMNYEQYF. CDR3 sequence (DNA): TGCGCCAGCAGCACGAGCCTTCGTGGTATGAACTACGAGCAGTACTTC.

The chain is built from TRBV5-1 and TRBJ2-7, with 8 bases aligning to TRBD1. CDR1 and CDR2 from the germline V gene are SGHRS and YFSETQ. The junction had 9 bases not matched to a gene; V was cut back by 4 bases and J by 0 bases. CDR3 length equals 16 residues. The chain's CDR3 is CASSLTGQGSSYEQYF. CDR3 bases: TGCGCCAGCAGCCTGACCGGACAGGGTTCCTCCTACGAGCAGTACTTC.

The rearrangement joins TRBV6-5 to TRBJ1-1; no firm D call. This CDR3 has 15 amino acids. V dropped 6 bases and J dropped 3 bases, with 17 bases sitting between them. Per the germline V gene, CDR1 is MNHEY and CDR2 is SVGAGI. CDR3 DNA: TGTGCCAGCAGCCCAACCTCCGCCCCGGACACTGAAGCTTTCTTT. Translated: CASSPTSAPDTEAFF.

The chain carries TRBV20-1 and TRBJ1-1; 7 nucleotides agree with TRBD1. The germline CDR1 and CDR2 sequences are DFQATT and SNEGSKA (reference sequence). The CDR3 length is 14 residues. V shed 3 bases, J shed 1 base, and the junction held 5 bases outside the gene matches. The CDR3 DNA follows: TGCAGTGCTAGTAATACAGGGGAGAACACTGAAGCTTTCTTT. It codes for CSASNTGENTEAFF.

V usage is TRBV19 and J usage is TRBJ2-7; 7 positions agree with TRBD1. V lost 8 bases and J lost 0; bases outside the gene matches: 4. The CDR3 sequence is 13 residues long. Per the germline V gene, CDR1 is LNHDA and CDR2 is SQIVND (reference sequence). The CDR3 reads CASSDRVSYEQYF. DNA for the CDR3: TGTGCCAGTTCTGACAGGGTCTCCTACGAGCAGTACTTC.